Each of the 19 T cell receptor beta chains below was sequenced from the same sample in a study of blood T cell repertoires in COVID-19 (dated by TCRdb to 2018 to 2020). Libraries were made using the immunoSEQ multiplex PCR assay. TCRdb provides this immuneACCESS table in a form limited to in-frame rearrangements. Some clones are lacking; in checked studies, under half of them reflect an unresolved V gene, and why the rest are absent is not known. A total of fewer than 200,000 clones appear in this sample, 88% of them only once. The ten largest clones represent roughly 26% of the sample. Material: peripheral blood. The source is a man in his sixties with acute or convalescent COVID-19.

J is TRBJ1-2 and V is TRBV12-3 or TRBV12-4; D is unresolved. This CDR3 region has 12 residues. V was pared by 6 bases and J by 8 bases, with 13 bases between. The CDR3 coding sequence is TGTGCCAGCAGCACTTCTTACCGGGGCTACACCTTC. This sequence encodes CASSTSYRGYTF.

V gene TRBV12-3 or TRBV12-4 combines with J gene TRBJ1-1; D is undetermined. CDR3 size: 13 residues. Deletions cut 6 bases from V and 6 bases from J, with 14 bases between. The chain's CDR3 is CASSPNYGSEAFF. CDR3 DNA sequence: TGTGCCAGCAGCCCCAATTACGGGTCTGAAGCTTTCTTT.

This rearrangement joins TRBV25-1 to TRBJ2-1, with D possibly matching TRBD1 (6 bases). This CDR3 contains 14 residues. Trimming pared 2 bases from V and 5 bases from J, leaving 10 bases between. Germline lookup yields CDR1 MGHDK and CDR2 SYGVNS. The DNA of the CDR3 is TGTGCCAGCAGTGAACCCGGGGACAACAATGAGCAGTTCTTC. This translates into CASSEPGDNNEQFF.

This clone was detected once. The chain employs TRBV12-5 and TRBJ1-2, with D possibly matching TRBD1 (6 bases). V was pared by 6 bases and J by 4 bases, with 12 bases between. The CDR3 has 13 residues. The V gene's germline CDR1 is LGHNT and CDR2 FRNRAP. CDR3 sequence reads: CASGYRVGYGYTF. The CDR3 DNA reads TGTGCTAGTGGGTACAGGGTGGGCTATGGCTACACCTTC.

V usage is TRBV5-4 and J usage is TRBJ1-1; 10 bases fit TRBD1. Looked up from germline, CDR1 is SGHNT and CDR2 is YYREEE (reference sequence). CDR3 length: 15 amino acids. The ends lost 5 bases at V and 0 bases at J; junction bases unmatched: 4. CDR3 sequence: CASSRQGALNTEAFF. The CDR3 DNA is TGTGCCAGCAGTCGACAGGGGGCTTTGAACACTGAAGCTTTCTTT.

The chain has TRBV10-2 and TRBJ1-2; 9 bases line up with TRBD1. The CDR3 totals 16 residues. The trim removed 0 bases at V and 4 bases at J, leaving 6 bases unmatched. Germline V gives CDR1 WSHSY, CDR2 SAAADI. The CDR3, as DNA: TGCGCCAGCAGTGAGTCGAGTGGGACAGGGCTCTATGGCTACACCTTC. It encodes CASSESSGTGLYGYTF.

The V call is TRBV13, the J call TRBJ2-7; possibly TRBD1 for D (5 bases). Trimming shortened V by 4 bases and J by 4 bases, and 17 bases separated the two germline ends. There are 15 residues in the CDR3. In germline, CDR1 is PRHDT, CDR2 FYEKMQ (reference sequence). The CDR3, as DNA: TGTGCCAGCAGCTCGCCCTTCAAGGGGAAATACGAGCAGTACTTC. It is translated as CASSSPFKGKYEQYF.

The V and J genes are TRBV7-3 and TRBJ1-1; D gene unclear. The V end was cut by 4 bases, the J end by 5 bases, with 11 bases between. CDR3 length equals 13 residues. Germline V gene lookup returns CDR1 SGHTA and CDR2 FQGTGA. CDR3 DNA sequence: TGTGCCAGCAGCTCCCAGTCGCGGACTGAAGCTTTCTTT. Encoded protein: CASSSQSRTEAFF.

This chain uses TRBV20-1 with TRBJ2-5; no clear D. CDR1 is DFQATT and CDR2 is SNEGSKA in the germline V gene (reference sequence). V was clipped by 3 bases and J by 5 bases, with 4 bases between them. The CDR3 runs to 10 residues. CDR3 DNA sequence: TGCAGTGCTAGCGGGGAGACCCAGTACTTC. Protein sequence: CSASGETQYF.

The sample holds one count of this clone. The chain couples TRBV10-2 to TRBJ1-2, with 10 positions matching TRBD1. The CDR3 length is 14 residues. V gave up 3 bases and J gave up 7 bases; unmatched junction bases: 5. The V gene's germline CDR1 is WSHSY and CDR2 SAAADI. CDR3 residues: CASSDSDRGGGYTF. CDR3 nucleotide sequence: TGCGCCAGCAGTGATTCGGACAGGGGGGGTGGCTACACCTTC.

The rearrangement joins TRBV5-1 to TRBJ2-1; the D gene is possibly TRBD1 (5 bases). V lost 1 base and J 5 bases, leaving 13 bases between the germline ends. Germline lookup yields CDR1 SGHRS and CDR2 YFSETQ. The CDR3 contains 15 residues. CDR3 amino acids: CASSLLGQGNNEQFF. For the CDR3, the DNA is TGCGCCAGCAGCTTGTTGGGGCAAGGAAACAATGAGCAGTTCTTC.

The V and J genes are TRBV27 and TRBJ2-5; possibly TRBD2 for D (5 bases). The CDR3 totals 13 residues. The germline V and J ends were trimmed by 6 bases and 4 bases, with 12 bases remaining between them. Germline CDR1 and CDR2: MNHEY and SMNVEV (reference sequence). The CDR3 protein is CASSKRTPETQYF. The DNA for the CDR3 is TGTGCCAGCAGCAAACGGACTCCAGAGACCCAGTACTTC.

The rearrangement links TRBV30 to TRBJ1-4; possibly TRBD1 for D (6 bases). Trimming pared 4 bases from V and 3 bases from J, leaving 12 bases between. This CDR3 comprises 14 residues. CDR1 is GTSNPN, CDR2 SVGIG, per germline (reference sequence). CDR3 sequence reads: CAWITRGSNEKLFF. The CDR3 bases are TGTGCCTGGATTACGAGGGGGTCTAATGAAAAACTGTTTTTT. Combining the CDR3 with reference TRBV30 and TRBJ1-4 gives the whole variable domain SQTIHQWPATLVQPVGSPLSLECTVEGTSNPNLYWYRQAAGRGLQLLFYSVGIGQISSEVPQNLSASRPQDRQFILSSKKLLLSDSGFYLCAWITRGSNEKLFFGSGTQLSVL.

This clone occurred once. The chain carries TRBV12-5 and TRBJ2-7; the match to TRBD2 covers 10 bases. V shed 5 bases, J shed 4 bases, and the junction held 5 bases outside the gene matches. CDR3 length equals 14 residues. CDR1 is LGHNT and CDR2 is FRNRAP in the germline V gene. CDR3 nucleotide sequence: TGTGCTAGTGGTCTCAGCGGGAGGGGTTACGAGCAGTACTTC. It translates to CASGLSGRGYEQYF. The full variable domain, rest sourced from reference TRBV12-5 and TRBJ2-7, is DARVTQTPRHKVTEMGQEVTMRCQPILGHNTVFWYRQTMMQGLELLAYFRNRAPLDDSGMPKDRFSAEMPDATLATLKIQPSEPRDSAVYFCASGLSGRGYEQYFGPGTRLTVT.

The chain links TRBV2 to TRBJ1-1; D perhaps matches TRBD1 (5 bases). Germline V gene lookup returns CDR1 SNHLY and CDR2 FYNNEI. CDR3 length: 13 residues. The V end was cut by 4 bases, the J end by 5 bases, with 11 bases between. The CDR3 loop is CASSGDGGTEAFF. In DNA form, the CDR3 reads TGTGCCAGCAGTGGGGATGGGGGGACTGAAGCTTTCTTT.

The V gene is TRBV30, the J gene TRBJ1-2; D is unclear. CDR1 GTSNPN and CDR2 SVGIG come from the germline V gene (reference sequence). Trimming removed 4 bases from V and 0 bases from J, with 6 bases in between. CDR3 size: 12 residues. The DNA of the CDR3 is TGTGCCTGGAAGGCGGCTAACTATGGCTACACCTTC. This translates into CAWKAANYGYTF.

CDR3 nucleotide sequence: TGTGCCACCAGTGATAGGACAGGCTACACAGATACGCAGTATTTT. Protein product: CATSDRTGYTDTQYF. The V and J genes are TRBV24-1 and TRBJ2-3, with TRBD1 matching over 7 bases. V lost 3 bases, J lost 2 bases, and 4 bases stayed unmatched. The germline V gene has CDR1 KGHDR and CDR2 SFDVKD. This CDR3 has 15 residues.

This clone was counted a single time. This chain joins TRBV9 and TRBJ1-4; 7 bases are a match to TRBD1. Trimming cost V 3 bases and J 2 bases; bases outside gene matches: 1. The length of the CDR3 is 14 residues. The germline V gene has CDR1 SGDLS and CDR2 YYNGEE. The CDR3 here is CASSGGQTNEKLFF. CDR3 bases: TGTGCCAGCAGCGGGGGACAGACTAATGAAAAACTGTTTTTT.

This rearrangement joins TRBV9 to TRBJ2-5, with D maybe TRBD1 (6 bases). Germline V gene sequence: CDR1 SGDLS, CDR2 YYNGEE. There are 13 residues in the CDR3. The V and J ends lost 3 bases and 11 bases respectively, with 17 bases between them. CDR3 nucleotides: TGTGCCAGCAGCGAGACACAGGGTAGTAATCAGTACTTC. It codes for CASSETQGSNQYF.